A selection of T cell receptor beta chains follows, all from one sample in a study of blood T cells in healthy people across ages. TCRdb recomputed calls from the 5' RACE reads with MiXCR, one row per CDR3 protein. The data show about 1.1 million distinct CDR3 sequences, with about two fifths seen just once and roughly 14% held by the top ten. The specimen sequenced was blood. The origin of the receptors is a man between 18 and 35 years old in good health. The CDR3 runs from the conserved cysteine through the conserved F or W. A D gene is named only where the DNA matches it firmly. Not every row has a clone size; where given, it reads once, few, many or a size class.

j_call clone_size v_call d_call cdr3_nt cdr3_aa
TRBJ1-5 . TRBV7-2 . TGTGCCAGCAGCAAAGGACGGGTGAATCAGCCCCAGCATTTT CASSKGRVNQPQHF
TRBJ2-7 few TRBV10-3 . TGTGCCATCAGTGAGTCCAAGGGTCTGGATGAGCAGTACTTC CAISESKGLDEQYF
TRBJ2-7 . TRBV20-1 . TGCAGTGCACCTAGCACACCTTTTCACGAGCAGTACTTC CSAPSTPFHEQYF
TRBJ2-1 . TRBV6-1 TRBD1 TGTGCCAGCAGTGAACTGCCGACAGGGACCTACAATGAGCAGTTCTTC CASSELPTGTYNEQFF
TRBJ2-1 few TRBV6-2/TRBV6-3 . TGTGCCAGCGGCTGGAATGAGCAGTTCTTC CASGWNEQFF
TRBJ1-1 few TRBV7-2 . TGTGCCAGCAGCGTCGGGGTTCAGGCTGAAGCTTTCTTT CASSVGVQAEAFF
TRBJ1-1 . TRBV6-6 TRBD1 TGTGCCAGCGGTCCAGCCCCCAGGGGGACCGCTGAAGCTTTCTTT CASGPAPRGTAEAFF
TRBJ2-2 once TRBV7-2 TRBD2 TGTGCCAGCAGCCTAACTCGACTAGCGGGGCGCACCGGGGAGTTGTTTTTT CASSLTRLAGRTGELFF
TRBJ1-6 once TRBV10-3 TRBD1 TGTGCCACGCTAGGGACAGGGGCCTCACCCCTCCACTTT CATLGTGASPLHF
TRBJ1-3 . TRBV4-1 . TGCGCCAGCAGCCAAGATAAACGCGTCTCTGGAAACACCATATATTTT CASSQDKRVSGNTIYF
TRBJ2-2 . TRBV20-1 TRBD2 TGCAGTGCTAGGCTGGGAGGGGCGAACACCGGGGAGCTGTTTTTT CSARLGGANTGELFF
TRBJ1-2 many TRBV4-1 TRBD1 TGCGCCAGCAGCCAAGATCACAGGGGGTCTAACTATGGCTACACCTTC CASSQDHRGSNYGYTF
TRBJ2-7 . TRBV10-2 . TGCGCCAGCAGTGAGGAGCGAAACTCCTACGAGCAGTACTTC CASSEERNSYEQYF
TRBJ2-3 . TRBV20-1 TRBD1 TGCAGTGCTGAACAGGGGGCTACCAGCACAGATACGCAGTATTTT CSAEQGATSTDTQYF
TRBJ1-2 many TRBV12-3/TRBV12-4 TRBD1 TGTGCCAGCAGTTTAACAGGGGCCGCTAACTATGGCTACACCTTC CASSLTGAANYGYTF
TRBJ2-1 . TRBV20-1 . TGCAGTGCCCTACGGACGGACTCAGACAATGAGCAGTTCTTC CSALRTDSDNEQFF
TRBJ1-2 few TRBV6-5 . TGTGCCACCCGGGTCCCCACAATCTATGGCTACACCTTC CATRVPTIYGYTF
TRBJ2-6 few TRBV3-1 TRBD1 TGTGCCAGCAGTGCGCGGACAGGCCCTTCCTCTGGGGCCAACGTCCTGACTTTC CASSARTGPSSGANVLTF
TRBJ2-1 . TRBV5-1 . TGCGCCAGCGGTCCCTACATCGACAATGAGCAGTTCTTC CASGPYIDNEQFF
TRBJ1-6 . TRBV20-1 . TGCAGTGCTAGAGATGGGGGAGGGGCTTCACCCCTCCACTTT CSARDGGGASPLHF
TRBJ1-1 . TRBV12-3/TRBV12-4 . TGTGCCAGCAGTCCACAGCACACTGAAGCTTTCTTT CASSPQHTEAFF
TRBJ2-5 few TRBV21-1 . TGTGCCAGCAGCAAGGGAGAGGAAGAGACCCAGTACTTC CASSKGEEETQYF
TRBJ2-2 . TRBV4-3 . TGCGCCAGCAGCCAGGACTTTCAAAACACCGGGGAGCTGTTTTTT CASSQDFQNTGELFF
TRBJ1-4 . TRBV20-1 TRBD1 TGCAGTGCCGCGGACAGGGTGGGAGCTAATGAAAAACTGTTTTTT CSAADRVGANEKLFF